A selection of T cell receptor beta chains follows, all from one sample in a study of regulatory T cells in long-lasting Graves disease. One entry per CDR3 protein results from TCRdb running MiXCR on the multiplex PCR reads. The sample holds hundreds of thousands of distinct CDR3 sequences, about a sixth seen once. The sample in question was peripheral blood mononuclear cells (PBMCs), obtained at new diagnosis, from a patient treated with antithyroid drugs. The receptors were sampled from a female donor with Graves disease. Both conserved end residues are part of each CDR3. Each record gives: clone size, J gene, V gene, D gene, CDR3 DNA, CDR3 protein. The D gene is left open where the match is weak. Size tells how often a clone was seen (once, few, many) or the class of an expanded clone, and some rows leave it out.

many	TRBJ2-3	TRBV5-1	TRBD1	TGCGCCAGCAGCGGGACAGCCACAGATACGCAGTATTTT	CASSGTATDTQYF
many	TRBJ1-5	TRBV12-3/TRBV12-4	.	TGTGCCAGCAGTACCCTGGGGGGGTATCAGCCCCAGCATTTT	CASSTLGGYQPQHF
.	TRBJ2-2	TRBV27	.	TGTGCCAGCAGTTTCGAGCGTCCTCCCGGCGGGGAGCTGTTTTTT	CASSFERPPGGELFF
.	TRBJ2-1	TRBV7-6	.	TGTGCCAGCAGCTTAGTTGCGGGAATCGGGTACTACAATGAGCAGTTCTTC	CASSLVAGIGYYNEQFF
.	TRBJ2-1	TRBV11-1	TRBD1	TGTGCCAGCTCGGAACCAATACGACAGGGCCCCTACAATGAGCAGTTCTTC	CASSEPIRQGPYNEQFF
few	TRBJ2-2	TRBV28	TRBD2	TGTGCCCGCACCAGCGGGGGGCCTTCCGGGGAGCTGTTTTTT	CARTSGGPSGELFF
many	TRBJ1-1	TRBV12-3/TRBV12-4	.	TGTGCCAGCAGTCAAACAGGGTTCGACACTGAAGCTTTCTTT	CASSQTGFDTEAFF
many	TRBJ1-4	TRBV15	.	TGTGCCACCAGCAGATCCGCAGGTGCAACTAATGAAAAACTGTTTTTT	CATSRSAGATNEKLFF
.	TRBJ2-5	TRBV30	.	TGTGCCTGGAGCGAGGGAGGAGAGACCCAGTACTTC	CAWSEGGETQYF
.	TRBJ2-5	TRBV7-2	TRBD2	TGTGCCAGCAGCTTTAGACTAGCGGGGGGACCCGAAGAGACCCAGTACTTC	CASSFRLAGGPEETQYF
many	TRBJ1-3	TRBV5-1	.	TGCGCCAGCAGCTTAGCGGGAAACACCATATATTTT	CASSLAGNTIYF
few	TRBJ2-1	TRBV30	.	TGTGCCTGGAGTGTAACAGGCAATGAGCAGTTCTTC	CAWSVTGNEQFF
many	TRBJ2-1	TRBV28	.	TGTGCCAGCAGCTTAGGGGGGGATTGGATCAATGAGCAGTTCTTC	CASSLGGDWINEQFF
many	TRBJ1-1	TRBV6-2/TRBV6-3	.	TGTGCCAGCAGTTACTTGAGACGGAACACTGAAGCTTTCTTT	CASSYLRRNTEAFF
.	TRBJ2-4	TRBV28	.	TGTGCCAGCAGCCGAGGGGTCCTAGCCAAAAACATTCAGTACTTC	CASSRGVLAKNIQYF
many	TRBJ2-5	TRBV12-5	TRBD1	TGTGCTAGTGGAAGACAGGGTTACCAAGAGACCCAGTACTTC	CASGRQGYQETQYF
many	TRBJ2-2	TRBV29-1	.	TGCAGCGTCGTGGGCACCATCGCGGGTCTCACCGGGGAGCTGTTTTTT	CSVVGTIAGLTGELFF
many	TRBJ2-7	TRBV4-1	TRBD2	TGCGCCAGCAGCTTAGCGGGAGGGCCGGACTACGAGCAGTACTTC	CASSLAGGPDYEQYF
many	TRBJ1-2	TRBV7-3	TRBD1	TGTGCCAGCAGCCGCACAGGGGCAACTGGCTACACCTTC	CASSRTGATGYTF
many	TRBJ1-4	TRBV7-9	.	TGTGCCAGCAGCTTGCCCGGGTGGGATGAAAAACTGTTTTTT	CASSLPGWDEKLFF
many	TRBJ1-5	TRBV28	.	TGTGCCAGCAGCCGTCCCCTTGTTCGGCCCCAGCATTTT	CASSRPLVRPQHF
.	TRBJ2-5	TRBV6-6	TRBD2	TGTGCCAGCAGTTACTCGACTAGCGGGGGGCAAGAGACCCAGTACTTC	CASSYSTSGGQETQYF
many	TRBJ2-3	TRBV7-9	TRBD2	TGTGCCAGCAGCTTCCCTAGCGGGGCTAGCACAGATACGCAGTATTTT	CASSFPSGASTDTQYF
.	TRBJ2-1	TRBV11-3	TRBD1	TGTGCCAGCAGCTTATCTCACGGGACAGGGCAGGGTGAGCAGTTCTTC	CASSLSHGTGQGEQFF
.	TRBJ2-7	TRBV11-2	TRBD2	TGTGCCAGCAGAAGTCCGGGACTAGCGGTTAGCTCCTACGAGCAGTACTTC	CASRSPGLAVSSYEQYF
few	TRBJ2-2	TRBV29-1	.	TGCAGCGTTGGGACAGACTCGAACACCGGGGAGCTGTTTTTT	CSVGTDSNTGELFF
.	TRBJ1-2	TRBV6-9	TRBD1	TGTACCAGCAGTTTGGGACAGGGGACTAACTATGGCTACACCTTC	CTSSLGQGTNYGYTF
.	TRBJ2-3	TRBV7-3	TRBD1	TGTGCCAGCAGCCTCCGACCGGGACAGGGATCCGGTACGCAGTATTTT	CASSLRPGQGSGTQYF
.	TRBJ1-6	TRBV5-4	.	TGTGCCAGCAGCCCGAAGGGAGCAGGGGATAATTCACCCCTCCACTTT	CASSPKGAGDNSPLHF
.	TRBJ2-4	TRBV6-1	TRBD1	TGTGCCAGCAGAACAGGGGGTGTGGGCATTCAGTACTTC	CASRTGGVGIQYF